This passage covers 25 T cell receptor beta chains from one sample sequenced in a study of cytomegalovirus exposure and HLA in healthy donors. PCR was performed using 60 Vbeta and 13 Jbeta primers. The assay was immunoSEQ multiplex PCR, and TCRdb's table has in-frame clones only and misses some. The profile shows over 100,000 clones, under 85% of them singletons. Sample: PBMCs. These receptors originate from a man between 35 and 55 years old in good health and CMV-seronegative.

The J gene is TRBJ2-7, the V gene TRBV6-1; 8 bases are shared with TRBD1. The CDR3 totals 15 residues. The J segment lost 3 bases and the V segment lost 3 bases, leaving 7 bases of the junction unmatched. The germline V gene has CDR1 MNHNS and CDR2 SASEGT. The CDR3 loop is CASSDWTGYGYEQYF. In DNA form, the CDR3 reads TGTGCCAGCAGTGATTGGACAGGGTATGGCTACGAGCAGTACTTC.

The V gene is TRBV14, the J gene TRBJ2-4; D ambiguous. Germline-derived CDR1 and CDR2 are SGHDN and FVKESK. The CDR3 contains 12 residues. Trimming left V 2 bases short and J 7 bases short, with 6 bases between. The CDR3 loop reads CASSQPGNIQYF. For the CDR3, the DNA is TGTGCCAGCAGCCAACCCGGTAACATTCAGTACTTC. Full variable domain (outside the CDR3, taken from reference TRBV14 and TRBJ2-4): EAGVTQFPSHSVIEKGQTVTLRCDPISGHDNLYWYRRVMGKEIKFLLHFVKESKQDESGMPNNRFLAERTGGTYSTLKVQPAELEDSGVYFCASSQPGNIQYFGAGTRLSVL.

The rearrangement uses TRBV28 and TRBJ1-2, with TRBD1 identical over 10 bases. There are 15 residues in the CDR3. The junction had 9 bases not matched to a gene; V was cut back by 4 bases and J by 7 bases. Germline lookup yields CDR1 MDHEN and CDR2 SYDVKM. CDR3: CASSSPGQGTSGYTF. The CDR3 DNA reads as TGTGCCAGCAGTTCGCCGGGACAGGGGACTAGTGGCTACACCTTC.

The chain uses TRBV5-8 and TRBJ2-7; TRBD1 aligns across 10 bases. This CDR3 has 16 amino acids. Germline loops: CDR1 SGHTS, CDR2 YDEGEE. The V and J ends lost 7 bases and 0 bases, in that order; junction bases with no gene match: 10. This CDR3 reads CASDLGTGDSSYEQYF. Written as DNA, the CDR3 is TGTGCCAGCGATCTAGGGACAGGGGATAGCTCCTACGAGCAGTACTTC.

This rearrangement joins TRBV4-3 to TRBJ2-5; TRBD2 agrees at 11 bases. The germline gives CDR1 LGHNA, CDR2 YSLEER. With 4 bases clipped from V and 3 bases from J, the junction kept 4 bases outside the gene matches. The CDR3 contains 15 residues. The CDR3 nucleotides are TGCGCCAGCAGCCGACTACTAGCGGGGGAAGAGACCCAGTACTTC. Encoded protein: CASSRLLAGEETQYF.

This clone was seen only once. The chain uses TRBV14 and TRBJ2-3; 15 bases fit TRBD2. Germline lookup yields CDR1 SGHDN and CDR2 FVKESK. This CDR3 is built from 16 residues. Trimming cost V 1 base and J 4 bases; bases outside gene matches: 0. The CDR3 spells CASSQGTSGGADTQYF. The CDR3 region has the DNA TGTGCCAGCAGCCAAGGGACTAGCGGGGGGGCAGATACGCAGTATTTT.

The chain's CDR3 is CASSAGGAHEQYF. The CDR3 DNA is TGTGCCAGCAGCGCCGGGGGGGCCCACGAGCAGTACTTC. The chain joins TRBV9 to TRBJ2-7; 8 bases are shared with TRBD2. The V gene's germline CDR1 is SGDLS and CDR2 YYNGEE. CDR3 size: 13 residues. V shed 3 bases and J 5 bases; nucleotides not matched to a gene: 4.

This sequence joins TRBV19 and TRBJ1-5; 7 bases map to TRBD1. The CDR3 runs 15 residues. Germline V CDR1 and CDR2: LNHDA, SQIVND (reference sequence). J gave up 2 bases and V 5 bases, and 6 bases lay outside the gene matches. CDR3 amino acids: CASSGQGVGNQPQHF. CDR3 DNA: TGTGCCAGTAGTGGGCAGGGGGTTGGCAATCAGCCCCAGCATTTT.

The chain employs TRBV19 and TRBJ2-7; TRBD2 matches 11 bases. The CDR3 has 15 amino acids. Per the germline V gene, CDR1 is LNHDA and CDR2 is SQIVND (reference sequence). The V gene end was trimmed by 9 bases and the J gene end by 3 bases; junction bases not matched to a gene: 10. The CDR3 DNA is TGTGCCAGCAGACTCGGGACTAGCGGAAGCTACGAGCAGTACTTC. It is translated as CASRLGTSGSYEQYF.

Only a few counts were recorded for this clone. The chain couples TRBV5-8 to TRBJ1-2, with a possible D match to TRBD1 (6 bases). Germline V gives CDR1 SGHTS, CDR2 YDEGEE. Trimming took off 2 bases at V and 1 base at J, with 15 bases between the two ends. This CDR3 is 16 amino acids long. CDR3 sequence reads: CASSLGQLKSNYGYTF. DNA of the CDR3: TGTGCCAGCAGCTTAGGACAGCTCAAAAGTAACTATGGCTACACCTTC.

In its sample, this clone was seen a few times. CDR3 sequence reads: CASSSGRANVLTF. In DNA, the CDR3 is TGCGCCAGCAGCTCAGGTAGGGCCAACGTCCTGACTTTC. V gene TRBV5-1 combines with J gene TRBJ2-6; D gene ambiguous. CDR3 size: 13 residues. Trimming took 3 bases from V and 5 from J, leaving 6 bases between them. From germline, CDR1 is SGHRS and CDR2 YFSETQ. Full variable domain (rest looked up from reference TRBV5-1 and TRBJ2-6): KAGVTQTPRYLIKTRGQQVTLSCSPISGHRSVSWYQQTPGQGLQFLFEYFSETQRNKGNFPGRFSGRQFSNSRSEMNVSTLELGDSALYLCASSSGRANVLTFGAGSRLTVL.

This sequence joins TRBV5-4 and TRBJ2-7; D is unresolved. Between the trimmed V and J ends, which lost 0 bases and 5 bases, there was a span of 3 bases. This CDR3 is built from 11 residues. Germline V lookup: CDR1 SGHNT, CDR2 YYREEE (reference sequence). The CDR3 nucleotides read TGTGCCAGCAGCTTGGGAGACGAGCAGTACTTC. It is translated as CASSLGDEQYF.

The chain has TRBV7-3 and TRBJ2-2; perhaps TRBD1 as D (6 bases). Germline V gene data show CDR1 as SGHTA and CDR2 as FQGTGA. Trimming stripped 5 bases from V and 5 bases from J, with 12 bases between. The CDR3 consists of 14 residues. CDR3 loop: CASSATGNTGELFF. The DNA of the CDR3 is TGTGCCAGCAGCGCTACAGGGAATACCGGGGAGCTGTTTTTT.

CDR3 DNA: TGTGCCAGCAGCTTAGGGAGCTCTGGAAACACCATATATTTT. Protein: CASSLGSSGNTIYF. The V gene is TRBV11-2, the J gene TRBJ1-3; D is undetermined. This CDR3 spans 14 amino acids. Trimming took 1 base from V and 0 from J, leaving 4 bases between them. Germline V CDR1 and CDR2: SGHAT, FQNNGV.

This clone came up once. The rearrangement joins TRBV9 to TRBJ2-7, with 7 bases identical to TRBD1. Losses at the gene ends were 2 bases for V and 2 bases for J; bases not matched to a gene: 4. There are 14 residues in the CDR3. Germline V gives CDR1 SGDLS, CDR2 YYNGEE. Written as DNA, the CDR3 is TGTGCCAGCAGCGTCAGACAGGGACCCTACGAGCAGTACTTC. Translating gives CASSVRQGPYEQYF.

The rearrangement uses TRBV28 and TRBJ2-2; 7 bases map to TRBD1. J lost 6 bases, V lost 4 bases, and 8 bases had no gene match. Germline CDR1 MDHEN, CDR2 SYDVKM. This CDR3 comprises 15 residues. CDR3 amino acids: CASSYHLQGSGELFF. In DNA, the CDR3 is TGTGCCAGCAGTTACCACCTACAGGGGTCCGGGGAGCTGTTTTTT.

This clone was observed a few times. The rearrangement joins TRBV9 to TRBJ1-2, with 9 nucleotides matching TRBD1. Per germline, CDR1 SGDLS and CDR2 YYNGEE. The CDR3 covers 15 residues. V lost 0 bases to trimming and J lost 8 bases; unmatched junction nucleotides: 8. In DNA, the CDR3 is TGTGCCAGCAGCGTAGAGATAGGGACAGGGTGCGGCTACACCTTC. Translation: CASSVEIGTGCGYTF. Complete variable domain (other parts from reference TRBV9 and TRBJ1-2): DSGVTQTPKHLITATGQRVTLRCSPRSGDLSVYWYQQSLDQGLQFLIQYYNGEERAKGNILERFSAQQFPDLHSELNLSSLELGDSALYFCASSVEIGTGCGYTFGSGTRLTVV.

This chain links TRBV4-3 with TRBJ2-7; TRBD2 might be the D (7 bases). Germline assignment: CDR1 LGHNA and CDR2 YSLEER. The CDR3 totals 15 residues. V dropped 1 base and J dropped 3 bases, with 13 bases sitting between them. CDR3 in DNA: TGCGCCAGCAGCCAAGGTCGGGGGGCAAGCTACGAGCAGTACTTC. Amino acid sequence: CASSQGRGASYEQYF.

This clone occurred a few times. V is TRBV19 and J is TRBJ1-2; D uncertain. CDR1 and CDR2 from the germline V gene are LNHDA and SQIVND (reference sequence). The V end lost 8 bases, the J end lost 4 bases, and 11 bases lay between the germline ends. CDR3 length: 12 amino acids. The CDR3, as DNA: TGTGCCAGTCTCGACTTACCCTATGGCTACACCTTC. The encoded protein is CASLDLPYGYTF.

The rearrangement joins TRBV2 to TRBJ1-2; 7 positions match TRBD1. Germline V gene data show CDR1 as SNHLY and CDR2 as FYNNEI. The CDR3 consists of 12 residues. Unmatched junction bases numbered 1, after V lost 6 bases and J lost 3 bases. The CDR3 reads CASRGQDYGYTF. The CDR3 nucleotides are TGTGCCAGCAGAGGACAGGACTATGGCTACACCTTC. Supplemented by reference TRBV2 and TRBJ1-2, the full variable domain reads EPEVTQTPSHQVTQMGQEVILRCVPISNHLYFYWYRQILGQKVEFLVSFYNNEISEKSEIFDDQFSVERPDGSNFTLKIRSTKLEDSAMYFCASRGQDYGYTFGSGTRLTVV.

Here the CDR3 reads CASSPIDRVPIQPQHF. The CDR3 DNA reads TGTGCCAGCAGTCCCATCGACAGGGTTCCGATACAGCCCCAGCATTTT. V and J are TRBV28 and TRBJ1-5; TRBD1 agrees at 7 bases. Trimming took 5 bases from V and 7 from J; bases not matched to a gene: 14. This CDR3 has 16 residues. Germline CDR1 is MDHEN and CDR2 is SYDVKM.

The chain links TRBV9 to TRBJ1-2; D gene uncertain. This CDR3 contains 15 residues. V lost 0 bases and J 4 bases, leaving 13 bases between the germline ends. CDR1 is SGDLS and CDR2 is YYNGEE in the germline V gene. The CDR3 here is CASSVGGYQIYGYTF. CDR3 bases: TGTGCCAGCAGCGTAGGAGGGTACCAGATCTATGGCTACACCTTC.

The chain recombines TRBV29-1 with TRBJ2-5, with 7 bases matching TRBD1. J was trimmed by 4 bases and V by 4 bases; bases with no gene match: 3. This CDR3 spans 12 amino acids. Germline CDR1 reads SQVTM; CDR2 reads ANQGSEA. In DNA, the CDR3 is TGCAGCGTTGGAGAGGGGGCAGAGACCCAGTACTTC. Translated: CSVGEGAETQYF.

V gene TRBV9 combines with J gene TRBJ2-5; possible D gene TRBD1, 6 bases. CDR1 and CDR2 from the germline V gene are SGDLS and YYNGEE. This CDR3 spans 16 amino acids. V lost 3 bases, J lost 5 bases, and 20 bases lay in between. This chain's CDR3 is CASSEGHGGLHETQYF. The DNA of the CDR3 is TGTGCCAGCAGCGAGGGACACGGCGGGCTGCACGAGACCCAGTACTTC.

The chain carries TRBV7-9 and TRBJ2-7; D may be TRBD1 (6 bases). The CDR3 has 14 residues. Germline CDR1 is SEHNR and CDR2 is FQNEAQ (reference sequence). With 5 bases removed from V and 0 bases from J, the gap between germline ends came to 11 bases. The CDR3 nucleotides are TGTGCCAGCAGCCAATGGGACAACTCCTACGAGCAGTACTTC. Translated: CASSQWDNSYEQYF.